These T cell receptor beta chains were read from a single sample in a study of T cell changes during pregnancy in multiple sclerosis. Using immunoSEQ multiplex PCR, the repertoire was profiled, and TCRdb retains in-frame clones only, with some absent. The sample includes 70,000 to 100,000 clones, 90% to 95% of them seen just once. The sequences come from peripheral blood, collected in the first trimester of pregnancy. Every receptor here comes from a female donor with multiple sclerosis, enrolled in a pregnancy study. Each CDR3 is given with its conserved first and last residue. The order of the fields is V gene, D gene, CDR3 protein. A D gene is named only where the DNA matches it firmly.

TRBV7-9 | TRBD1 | CASSLKGTGGSGELFF
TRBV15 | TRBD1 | CATSRGVGTGVNQPQHF
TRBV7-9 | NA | CASSLGTGSGTEAFF
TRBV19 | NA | CASSIFGGYQPQHF
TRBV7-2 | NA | CASSRSGLNIQYF
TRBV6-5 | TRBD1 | CASRAGQGAYEQYF
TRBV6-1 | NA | CAGTTGNTGELFF
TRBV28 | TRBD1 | CASSSTGPGQGNSPLHF
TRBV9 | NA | CASSASPGSWDNEQFF
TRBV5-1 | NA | CASSLGGADYGYTF
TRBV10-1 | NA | CASRGQATGELFF
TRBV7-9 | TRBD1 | CASSLGTGDVYGYTF
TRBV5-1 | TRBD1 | CASSSNRGHSGNTIYF
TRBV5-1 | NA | CASTPEGRVYPEAFF
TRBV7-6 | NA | CASSLATRVGTDTQYF
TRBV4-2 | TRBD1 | CASSQEGDRGNQPQHF
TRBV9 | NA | CASSAGETNEKLFF
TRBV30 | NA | CAWSEAGYTDTQYF
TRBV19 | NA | CASSSTGTNYGYTF
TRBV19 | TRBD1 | CASSIDGGTGGEAFF
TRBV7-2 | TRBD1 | CASSPRQGVAYEQYF
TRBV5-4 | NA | CASSHISLAGLRNQPQHF
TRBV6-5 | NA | CASSAQGSTGELFF
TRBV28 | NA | CASSFTGYNEQFF
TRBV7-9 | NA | CASSLAAGGDGYTF
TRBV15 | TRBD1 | CATSSRDRDGYTF
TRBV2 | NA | CASSPGAQSNQPQHF
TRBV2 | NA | CASMGQITDTQYF
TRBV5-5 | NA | CASSLGAGRTEAFF
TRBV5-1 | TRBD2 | CASTPGLAGGRGEQFF
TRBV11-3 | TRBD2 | CASSLGGLAAYNEQFF
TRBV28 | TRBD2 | CASSLGGVAGLDEQFF
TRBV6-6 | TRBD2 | CASIAGGSTDTQYF
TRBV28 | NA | CASSRPGTGINQPQHF
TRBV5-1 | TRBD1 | CASSHRGLMNTEAFF